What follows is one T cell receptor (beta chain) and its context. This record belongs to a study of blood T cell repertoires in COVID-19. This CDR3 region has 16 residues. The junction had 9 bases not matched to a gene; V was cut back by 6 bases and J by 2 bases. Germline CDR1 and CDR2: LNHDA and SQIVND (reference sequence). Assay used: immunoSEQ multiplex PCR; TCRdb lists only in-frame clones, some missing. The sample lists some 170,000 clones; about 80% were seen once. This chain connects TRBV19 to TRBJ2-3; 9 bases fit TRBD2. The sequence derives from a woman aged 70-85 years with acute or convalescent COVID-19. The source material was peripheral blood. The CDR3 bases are TGTGCCAGTAGACAAGCGGGGGGCTCCCACACAGATACGCAGTATTTT. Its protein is CASRQAGGSHTDTQYF. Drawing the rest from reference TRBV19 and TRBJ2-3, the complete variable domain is DGGITQSPKYLFRKEGQNVTLSCEQNLNHDAMYWYRQDPGQGLRLIYYSQIVNDFQKGDIAEGYSVSREKKESFPLTVTSAQKNPTAFYLCASRQAGGSHTDTQYFGPGTRLTVL.